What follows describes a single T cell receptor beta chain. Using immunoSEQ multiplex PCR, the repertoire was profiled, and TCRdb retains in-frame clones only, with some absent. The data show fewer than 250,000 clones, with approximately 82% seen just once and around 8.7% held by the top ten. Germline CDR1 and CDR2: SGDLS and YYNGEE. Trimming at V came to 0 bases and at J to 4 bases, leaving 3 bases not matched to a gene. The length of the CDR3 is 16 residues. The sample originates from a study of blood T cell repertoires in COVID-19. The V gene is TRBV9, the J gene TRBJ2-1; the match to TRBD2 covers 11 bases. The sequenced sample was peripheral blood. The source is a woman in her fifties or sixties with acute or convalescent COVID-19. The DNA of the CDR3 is TGTGCCAGCAGCGTAGAGGGGACTAGCGGATACAATGAGCAGTTCTTC. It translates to CASSVEGTSGYNEQFF.